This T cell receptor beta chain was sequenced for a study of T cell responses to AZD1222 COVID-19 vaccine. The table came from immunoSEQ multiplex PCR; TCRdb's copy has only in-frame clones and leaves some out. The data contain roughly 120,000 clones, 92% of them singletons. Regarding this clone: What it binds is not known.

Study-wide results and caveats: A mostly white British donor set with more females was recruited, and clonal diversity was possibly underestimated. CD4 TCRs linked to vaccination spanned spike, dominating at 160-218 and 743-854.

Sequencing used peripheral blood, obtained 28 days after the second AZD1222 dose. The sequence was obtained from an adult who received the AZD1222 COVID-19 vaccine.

The CDR3 loop is CASSLKGDHYNEQFF. Here the CDR3 DNA reads TGCGCCAGCAGCTTGAAAGGGGACCATTACAATGAGCAGTTCTTC. The chain is built from TRBV5-1 and TRBJ2-1, with D tentatively TRBD1 or TRBD2 (5 bases each). This CDR3 comprises 15 residues. Trimming removed 1 base from V and 4 bases from J, with 12 bases in between. The germline gives CDR1 SGHRS, CDR2 YFSETQ.